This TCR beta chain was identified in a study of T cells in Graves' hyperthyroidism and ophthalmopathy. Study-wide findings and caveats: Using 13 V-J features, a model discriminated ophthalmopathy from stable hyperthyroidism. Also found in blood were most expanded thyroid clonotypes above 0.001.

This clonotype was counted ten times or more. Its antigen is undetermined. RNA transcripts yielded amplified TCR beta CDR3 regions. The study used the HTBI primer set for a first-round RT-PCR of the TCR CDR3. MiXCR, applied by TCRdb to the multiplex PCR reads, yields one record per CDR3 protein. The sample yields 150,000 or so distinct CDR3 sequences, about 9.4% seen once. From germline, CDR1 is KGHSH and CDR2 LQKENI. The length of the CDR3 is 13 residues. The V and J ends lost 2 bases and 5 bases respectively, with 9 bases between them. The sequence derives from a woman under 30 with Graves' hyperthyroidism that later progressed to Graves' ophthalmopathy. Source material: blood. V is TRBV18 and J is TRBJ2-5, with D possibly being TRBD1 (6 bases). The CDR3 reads CASSPSGQETQYF. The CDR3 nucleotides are TGTGCCAGCTCACCAAGCGGACAGGAGACCCAGTACTTC.